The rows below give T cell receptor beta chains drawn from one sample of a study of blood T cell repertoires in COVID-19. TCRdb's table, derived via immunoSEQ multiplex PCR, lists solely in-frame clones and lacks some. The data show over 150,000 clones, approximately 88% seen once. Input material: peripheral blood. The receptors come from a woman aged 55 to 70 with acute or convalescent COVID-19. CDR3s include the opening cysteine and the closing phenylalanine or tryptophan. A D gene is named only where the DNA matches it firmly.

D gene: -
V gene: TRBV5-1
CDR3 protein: CASSLNRDGQYF

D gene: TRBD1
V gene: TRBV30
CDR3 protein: CAWGTGKSNQPQHF

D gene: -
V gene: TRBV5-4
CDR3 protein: CAFNVRENTEAFF

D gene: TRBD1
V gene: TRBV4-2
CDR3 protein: CASSQTGSYGYTF

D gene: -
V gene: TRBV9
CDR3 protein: CASSASGQSSGEQYF

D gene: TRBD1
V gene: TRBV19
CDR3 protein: CASSPRQGMNTEAFF

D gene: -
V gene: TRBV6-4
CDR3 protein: CASSARRETNSPLHF

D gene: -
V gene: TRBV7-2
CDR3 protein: CASRTLQGRELFF

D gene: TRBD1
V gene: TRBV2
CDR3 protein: CASIGDRPYEQYF

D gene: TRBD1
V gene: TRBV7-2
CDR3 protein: CASRYGQGSPPLHF

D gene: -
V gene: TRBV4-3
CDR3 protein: CASSQAAGSYGAYGYTF

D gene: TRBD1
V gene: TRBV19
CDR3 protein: CASSPFGTGDQPQHF

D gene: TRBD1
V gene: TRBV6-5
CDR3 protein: CASSRTQGAYEKLFF

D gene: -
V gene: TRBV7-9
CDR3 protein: CASSVGVLGGTEAFF

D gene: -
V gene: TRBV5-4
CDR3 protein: CASSLGKTLNTGELFF

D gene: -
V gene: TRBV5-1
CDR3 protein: CASSAGINTEAFF

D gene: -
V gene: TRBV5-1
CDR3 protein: CASSLAQGGQPQHF

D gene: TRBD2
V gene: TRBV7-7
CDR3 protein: CASSLGASGGNEQFF

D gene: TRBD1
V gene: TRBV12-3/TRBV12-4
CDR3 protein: CASRRGQGIGYTF

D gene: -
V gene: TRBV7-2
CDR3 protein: CASSFGSTNYGYTF

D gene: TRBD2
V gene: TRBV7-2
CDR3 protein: CATSRGGTGELFF

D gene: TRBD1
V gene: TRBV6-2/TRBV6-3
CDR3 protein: CASSRFSGTGGYSGANVLTF

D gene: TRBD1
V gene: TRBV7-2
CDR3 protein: CASSLHPGQINEKLFF

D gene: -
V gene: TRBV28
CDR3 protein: CACFSLTGNGYTF

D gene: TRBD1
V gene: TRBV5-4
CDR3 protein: CASSPGGLSYGYTF

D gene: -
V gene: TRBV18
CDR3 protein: CASSPLGLGGRGITEAFF

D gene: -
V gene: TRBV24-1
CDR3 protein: CATSDPVQGYTF

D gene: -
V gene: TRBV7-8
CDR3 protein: CASSLWGGLDTQYF

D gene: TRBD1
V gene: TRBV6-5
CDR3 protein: CASSSPTGLYGYTF